The clone carrying this T cell receptor (beta chain) was detected a few times. Its antigen is undetermined. This sample is part of a study of a mutant IDH1 vaccine in newly diagnosed glioma. Study in general: Radiotherapy, temozolomide, or both had been given previously, and both were given to most. The study, taken as a whole, reports: Among top peripheral T cell clonotypes, changes seemed unrelated to pseudoprogression.

The CDR3 length is 11 residues. With 6 bases removed from V and 4 bases from J, the gap between germline ends came to 6 bases. Germline loops: CDR1 MDHEN, CDR2 SYDVKM. Time point in this sample: baseline, week 1 (first vaccination visit). Stated treatment: pre-vaccination baseline after standard-of-care therapy. Sequencing used immunoSEQ multiplex PCR; TCRdb keeps in-frame clones, though not all of them. Of about 98,000 clones in the sample, around 90% are singletons; the top ten hold roughly 0.54%. This specimen consisted of PBMCs, obtained from a glioma patient treated with radiotherapy, temozolomide or both. This clonotype was sampled from a woman aged 45-60 years with glioma. The chain couples TRBV28 to TRBJ1-1; D remains unclear. Here the CDR3 reads CASSHPTEAFF. The CDR3 nucleotides are TGTGCCAGCAGCCACCCCACTGAAGCTTTCTTT.